Given below is one TCR beta chain in context. Antigen specificity is unknown. The data were obtained in a study of cytomegalovirus exposure and HLA in healthy donors. The donors were members of the validation cohort, which comprised 90 to 150 subjects and was separate from the first cohort of roughly 700 subjects. CDR3 size: 14 residues. The germline V gene encodes CDR1 SGHRS and CDR2 YFSETQ. The V gene lost 1 base and the J gene lost 9 bases, with 16 bases spanning the gap. Study-level results: One later analysis, an examination of the 90 to 150 validation repertoires, found that first-cohort TCR clusters tended to co-occur in them.

Sequencing was performed with immunoSEQ multiplex PCR; in TCRdb, only in-frame clones are kept and a portion is missing. This sample yields 120,000 to 150,000 clones, of which approximately 84% are seen a single time; 1.4% to 1.5% belongs to the top ten. Sequences were obtained from PBMCs. The genes are TRBV5-1 and TRBJ2-5; D unclear. The sequence derives from a woman aged 30 to 39 in good health and CMV-seronegative. The CDR3 coding sequence is TGCGCCAGCAGCTTGAGGTCGCGGAGTATGGCCCAGTACTTC. Its translation is CASSLRSRSMAQYF.